One T cell receptor (beta chain) is described in this entry. The data were taken from a study of shared clonotypes between healthy human individuals. Using immunoSEQ multiplex PCR, the repertoire was profiled, and TCRdb retains in-frame clones only, with some absent. In the table there are millions of clones, over 85% of which are singletons. The receptor was isolated from a man younger than 35 in good health. Source material: naive CD4+ T cells sorted from blood. Specified subset: CD45RA+ positively selected.

The CDR3 loop is CASSLAAGAGSYNEQFF. In DNA form, the CDR3 reads TGCGCCAGCAGCTTGGCCGCGGGGGCGGGCTCCTACAATGAGCAGTTCTTC. The chain couples TRBV5-1 to TRBJ2-1, with D perhaps TRBD2 (7 bases). Looked up from germline, CDR1 is SGHRS and CDR2 is YFSETQ. The CDR3 loop spans 17 amino acids. V lost 0 bases and J lost 0, with 13 bases in between.